What follows is one TCR beta chain and its context. In this sample, this clone turned up a few times. The clone's antigen remains unknown. Qualities for individual bases were not recorded, and no much larger clone is one base off. The cohort was made up of hundreds of healthy bone marrow donors. All cohort members were sampled while nominally healthy, although unrecorded immune exposures were likely present. The donor tested CMV seronegative and was one of the 352 seronegative cohort members. A peripheral blood sample was collected from each donor, and TCR beta sequencing was performed on peripheral blood mononuclear cells. Genomic DNA was extracted from the blood cell samples with the Qiagen DNeasy Blood Extraction Kit. The data are from a study of cytomegalovirus exposure and HLA in healthy donors (dated by TCRdb to 2016 to 2017). The study in broad terms: An earlier analysis of fewer than 750 of the donors reported approximately 260 Gb of sequence data and roughly 120 million unique TCR beta sequences obtained from some 200 million T cells. An early release covering 550 to 700 HLA-typed donors comprised about 300 gigabases of sequencing data and around 85 million unique TCR sequences. Of the approximately 370 genotyped donors, 75% to 85% were placed in the genetic ancestry cluster associated with self-reported Caucasian donors. The study aimed to test whether signatures of past pathogen exposure could be identified by cataloging public T cell receptors. The study profiled the T cell repertoires of hundreds of subjects by immunosequencing and related them to cytomegalovirus serostatus. Along with the roughly 710-subject first cohort, a separate validation cohort of over 90 different subjects was used. The study combined high-throughput TCR immunosequencing, statistical association of individual TCRs with disease status, and machine learning to predict cytomegalovirus infection status. In a later analysis, previously published TCR beta repertoires from several hundred donors were re-analyzed and high-resolution HLA genotyping was added so that TCR occurrence patterns could be studied. Rather than drawing on any new phenotypic data, the later analysis identified candidate immune exposures from TCR beta sequences and the way those sequences occurred across donors. To decide whether each TCR beta V gene segment behaved as functional or pseudogenic, an earlier analysis of 587 of the donors relied on high-throughput TCR beta sequencing. Alongside the repertoire data, information on donor age, sex, ethnicity and CMV serostatus was compiled. A later genetic analysis used genome-wide SNP genotypes for about 65% of the roughly 670 donors, treating that subset as a discovery cohort. All discovery cohort repertoires had been generated on a single sequencing platform. HLA typing included class I and class II loci at four-digit resolution. Typing coverage varied by locus: roughly 620-640 donors for A, B, C, DRB1 and DQB1; more than 500 for DQA1; 600 to 610 for DPA1; under 490 for DPB1. Roughly 5 DR-DQ haplotypes were handled as single units for association and clustering, since linkage in the cohort was strong. Among around 400 genotyped donors of the cohort, an average of approximately 220,000 unique TCR beta nucleotide sequences was sequenced per donor, of which about 19% were non-productive.

To prepare the library, the immunoSEQ multiplex PCR assay was applied. A mixture of 60 forward primers for TCR Vbeta segments and 13 reverse primers for TCR Jbeta segments was used in the multiplex PCR. The CDR3 region of rearranged TCR beta genes was amplified from genomic DNA with a multiplex PCR assay. On the Illumina HiSeq System, the amplified TCR beta libraries were sequenced as 87-base-pair reads. Regarding the original processing steps: In a later analysis, some 80 million unique TCR beta chains were counted across the approximately 670 repertoires, and roughly 11 million of these chains were shared by at least two donors. To remove PCR and sequencing errors, raw reads were error-corrected and collapsed into unique sequences using a nearest-neighbor algorithm that merged closely related sequences. Alignment of CDR3 sequences to IMGT reference sequences was used to assign V, D and J gene segments. For a sequence to be retained, a match of at least six nucleotides was required to both a V gene segment and a J gene segment. Rearrangements were classified as productive when the CDR3 lacked stop codons and remained in frame with V and J, and all other rearrangements were classified as non-productive. Following IMGT convention, CDR3 was defined as the stretch from the second conserved V-encoded cysteine up to the conserved J-encoded phenylalanine. The earlier analysis of some 540 of the donors excluded any sequence lacking an unambiguous match to a single V gene segment. An earlier analysis of several hundred of the donors called V segments functional above 56.7% productive rearrangements and segregating when the between-donor standard deviation exceeded 5%. A statistical classification framework was built to diagnose cytomegalovirus status from the catalog of TCR beta chain sequences. In a later analysis, TCR nucleotide sequences were compared against IMGT/GENE-DB human TR gene sequences so that V and J genes could be assigned. A later analysis assigned CDR3 sequences and most-parsimonious VDJ recombination scenarios with the TCRdist pipeline. In a later analysis, every TCR beta chain was defined by the combination of its CDR3 amino acid sequence and its V-gene family, and reads without a unique V-gene family were dropped. In a later analysis, nearly 600 highly shared, low-generation-probability nucleotide sequences were removed to address suspected cross-contamination and a sequencing artifact. A later analysis calculated a clonal expansion index for each public chain from normalized within-repertoire ranks of inferred template counts. A later analysis computed generation probabilities with a VDJ recombination model fitted to out-of-frame rearrangements, and checked the results against IGoR. Hypergeometric tests were used in a later analysis to score TCR-TCR, TCR-HLA and TCR-CMV co-occurrence, with a repertoire-size bias correction applied to the TCR pairs. To estimate false discovery rates, a later analysis permuted the HLA or CMV assignments 20 times. In a later analysis, co-occurring TCRs were grouped with DBSCAN, and TCRdist sequence similarity was added when clustering was performed within HLA-allele-positive subsets. Co-occurrence clustering excluded repertoires with fewer than 30,000 or more than 120,000 public chains, plus five with anomalous nucleotide sharing. TCRdb's version of the immuneACCESS table is confined to in-frame rearrangements and falls short of the full clone set. An unresolved V gene accounts for under half of the shortfall where checked; the remainder is of unknown origin. The DNA gave D and trimming, while V, J and clone size come from that table. The sample table shows 220,000 or so clones, and under 85% are seen once. The ten largest clones add up to around 1.7% of the sample.

CDR1 MDHEN and CDR2 SYDVKM are derived from the germline V gene. At the junction V is shortened by 6 bases and J by 1 base, with 15 bases in between. From cysteine to phenylalanine, the CDR3 is 16 amino acids long. Kept here is only the CDR3 DNA, which spans 48 bases and is read in frame from base 1. The paper as a whole reports these results and caveats: The only immune exposure information available for the cohort was CMV serostatus. The authors suggested that the approach could potentially be generalized to other disease states and immunological phenotypes. Because HLA typing was missing for some donors at each locus, association tests included only the typed subset. The earlier analysis of approximately 540 of the donors excluded seventeen rarely observed V segments, including chromosome 9 orphons, because counts were too low. In the study, 150 to 200 TCR beta chains were listed as associated with cytomegalovirus. According to a later analysis, parvovirus B19, influenza, CMV and Epstein-Barr virus appeared linked to several top co-occurrence clusters. The sequencing pipeline was judged likely to have produced a cluster of highly shared sequence variants as a technical artifact. In a later analysis, 16,951 TCR beta sequences were associated with specific HLA alleles at a false discovery rate of 0.05. The 87-base-pair reads could not distinguish some IMGT-functional V segments, including TRBV6-2 and TRBV6-3, so those segments were excluded. In vitro tests confirmed that a few of the cytomegalovirus-associated TCR beta chains recognize cytomegalovirus antigens. Broadly in line with IMGT annotations, most TCR beta V segments showed up in productive rearrangements about 87% or about 30% of the time in an earlier analysis of several hundred of the donors. In a later genetic analysis, fewer N-insertions in productive TCRs were reported among donors in an Asian-associated ancestry cluster than the roughly 700-donor mean. Sequencing depth was assumed to be roughly uniform across donors in the presence/absence analyses, though that assumption may not hold. The classifier was reported to diagnose cytomegalovirus status with high specificity and sensitivity in both the original cohort and the validation cohort. In a later genetic analysis, a missense DCLRE1C variant was associated with V-gene and J-gene trimming of TCR beta chains, and the association was replicated in an independent cohort. Only TCR beta chains were sequenced in this cohort, and the absence of alpha or paired-chain data limited detectable features. Most CMV-associated TCR beta chains appeared to be HLA-restricted in a later analysis, and the HLA associations seemed to be driven largely by CMV exposure. Compared with equally common non-associated chains, HLA-associated TCR beta chains in a later analysis were more clonally expanded and had lower generation probabilities. Assigning TCR associations to individual alleles was difficult when HLA alleles, especially DR and DQ, strongly co-occurred. A further reported finding was that TCR beta sequences accurately predicted the HLA-A and HLA-B alleles for most subjects in the first cohort. Correlated functional status among segregating V segments might reflect linkage disequilibrium, but an unknown experimental factor could not be ruled out. In a later analysis, the rate of TCR association differed among HLA loci, with DRB1 alleles having the most associated TCRs and HLA-C alleles having the fewest. Most TCR sequences were observed very rarely across donors, whereas some public TCRs were present in many individuals.

This clonotype was obtained from a middle-aged man in good health and CMV-seronegative. The sample taken for sequencing was PBMCs. The chain is assembled from TRBV28 and TRBJ1-4, with TRBD1 tentatively as D gene (6 bases match). The nucleotides are TGTGCCAGCAGCGGGGCCTACAGGGAAACTAATGAAAAACTGTTTTTT. Its protein product is CASSGAYRETNEKLFF.